This entry lists 9 T cell receptor beta chains sequenced from one sample in a study of blood T cell repertoires in COVID-19. Generated by immunoSEQ multiplex PCR, the TCRdb table keeps only in-frame clones and is missing some. The table has 200,000 to 250,000 clones, 84% seen once. Material: peripheral blood. Receptors were obtained from an elderly woman with active or convalescent COVID-19.

The rearrangement joins TRBV30 to TRBJ2-2, with 9 positions matching TRBD1. V shed 1 base, J shed 6 bases, and the junction held 6 bases outside the gene matches. The CDR3 has 15 amino acids. Germline CDR1 GTSNPN, CDR2 SVGIG (reference sequence). The CDR3 sequence is CAWSASGTGSGELFF. As DNA, the CDR3 is TGTGCCTGGAGTGCATCCGGGACAGGGTCCGGGGAGCTGTTTTTT.

This chain joins TRBV6-4 and TRBJ2-1; 7 nucleotides line up with TRBD2. V lost 6 bases and J lost 4; bases outside the gene matches: 9. The CDR3 runs to 15 residues. Germline V gene lookup returns CDR1 MRHNA and CDR2 SNTAGT. The DNA of the CDR3 is TGTGCCAGCAGCGCAAGCGGGACTGGTTACAATGAGCAGTTCTTC. Its protein product is CASSASGTGYNEQFF.

This clone was seen just once. The rearrangement joins TRBV27 to TRBJ1-1, with D possibly TRBD1 on 5 matching bases. Per the germline V gene, CDR1 is MNHEY and CDR2 is SMNVEV (reference sequence). The CDR3 runs 14 residues. Trimming removed 5 bases at V and 0 bases at J, with 10 bases between. CDR3 protein: CASSTWGLNTEAFF. The CDR3 region has the DNA TGTGCCAGCAGTACCTGGGGCTTGAACACTGAAGCTTTCTTT.

This chain joins TRBV7-6 and TRBJ2-3; D not certain. The CDR3 runs 15 residues. Germline V CDR1 and CDR2: SGHVS, FNYEAQ. The V and J ends lost 5 bases and 3 bases respectively, with 15 bases between them. CDR3 sequence reads: CASSGRNRPTDTQYF. The CDR3 DNA is TGTGCCAGCAGCGGCCGCAACCGTCCAACAGATACGCAGTATTTT. The full variable domain, completed using reference TRBV7-6 and TRBJ2-3, is GAGVSQSPRYKVTKRGQDVALRCDPISGHVSLYWYRQALGQGPEFLTYFNYEAQQDKSGLPNDRFSAERPEGSISTLTIQRTEQRDSAMYRCASSGRNRPTDTQYFGPGTRLTVL.

The chain has TRBV6-1 and TRBJ2-3; TRBD2 aligns across 10 bases. This CDR3 is built from 16 residues. V shed 4 bases, J shed 2 bases, and the junction held 6 bases outside the gene matches. The germline V gene has CDR1 MNHNS and CDR2 SASEGT. In DNA form, the CDR3 reads TGTGCCAGCAGTGCCCTACTAGCGGGATACACAGATACGCAGTATTTT. Translated, it gives CASSALLAGYTDTQYF.

The CDR3 DNA follows: TGCGCCAGCAGCCCAGACTGGGGGGCAACTAATGAAAAACTGTTTTTT. Amino acids: CASSPDWGATNEKLFF. V and J are TRBV4-3 and TRBJ1-4; a possible D gene is TRBD1 (5 bases). The V and J ends lost 4 bases and 0 bases respectively, with 12 bases between them. This CDR3 is built from 16 residues. Germline values: CDR1 LGHNA, CDR2 YSLEER.

V is TRBV19 and J is TRBJ2-5; a possible D gene is TRBD2 (6 bases). V was cut by 4 bases and J by 5 bases, with 20 bases left in between. This CDR3 is 16 amino acids long. The V gene's germline CDR1 is LNHDA and CDR2 SQIVND (reference sequence). CDR3 nucleotide sequence: TGTGCCAGTAGTACGAGGGGCGGGAAGGTTGGGGAGACCCAGTACTTC. It yields the protein CASSTRGGKVGETQYF.

The chain is built from TRBV29-1 and TRBJ1-1, with a weak D call TRBD1 (6 bases). The V end was cut by 4 bases, the J end by 2 bases, with 11 bases between. The CDR3 has 13 residues. Germline V gene data show CDR1 as SQVTM and CDR2 as ANQGSEA. CDR3 residues: CSVGAGVNTEAFF. The CDR3 nucleotides read TGCAGCGTTGGGGCAGGGGTTAACACTGAAGCTTTCTTT.

CDR3 in amino acids: CASSISSYGYTF. CDR3 bases: TGTGCCAGTAGTATATCCTCCTATGGCTACACCTTC. The chain links TRBV19 to TRBJ1-2; no firm D call. Germline values: CDR1 LNHDA, CDR2 SQIVND (reference sequence). Trimming cost V 2 bases and J 4 bases, with 5 bases left between them. The CDR3 loop spans 12 amino acids.